The present entry profiles one T cell receptor beta chain with its context. Its target is unknown. A junction boundary mismatches the germline segment, possibly from a read error. This record comes from a study of cytomegalovirus exposure and HLA in healthy donors. Overall study results and limits: Evidence from a later analysis indicated that most CMV-associated TCR beta chains looked HLA-restricted. While the bulk of TCR sequences proved rare, some public TCRs turned up in many donors. TCR beta sequences numbering roughly 16,000 were associated with HLA alleles at 0.05 false discovery rate in a later analysis. Later analysis associated a missense DCLRE1C variant with TCR beta V- and J-gene trimming.

60 Vbeta and 13 Jbeta primers were used in PCR. Sequenced by immunoSEQ multiplex PCR; TCRdb stores in-frame clones only, minus some. Here the sample spans roughly 80,000 clones, under 80% being singletons. Germline assignment: CDR1 SEHNR and CDR2 FQNEAQ (reference sequence). There are 17 residues in the CDR3. The source is a man aged 55-75 years in good health and CMV-seropositive. The sample consisted of PBMCs. This chain joins TRBV7-9 and TRBJ2-7; 12 nucleotides align to TRBD2. CDR3 sequence reads: CSSSLYRTSGNTYEQYF. Here the CDR3 DNA reads TGTTCCAGCAGCTTATATCGGACTAGCGGGAACACCTACGAGCAGTACTTC. Looking up the rest from reference TRBV7-9 and TRBJ2-7 gives the full variable domain: DTGVSQNPRHKITKRGQNVTFRCDPISEHNRLYWYRQTLGQGPEFLTYFQNEAQLEKSRLLSDRFSAERPKGSFSTLEIQRTEQGDSAMYLCSSSLYRTSGNTYEQYFGPGTRLTVT.